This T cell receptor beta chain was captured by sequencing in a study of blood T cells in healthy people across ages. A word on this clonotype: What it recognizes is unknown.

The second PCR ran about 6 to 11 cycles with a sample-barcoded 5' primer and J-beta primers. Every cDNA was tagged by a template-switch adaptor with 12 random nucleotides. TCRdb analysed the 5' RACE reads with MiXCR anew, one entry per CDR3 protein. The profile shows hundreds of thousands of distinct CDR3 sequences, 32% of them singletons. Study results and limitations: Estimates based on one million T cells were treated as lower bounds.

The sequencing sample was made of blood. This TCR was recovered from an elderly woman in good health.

For the CDR3, the DNA is TGTGCCAGCAGCGTAGCGCGCGGGGAGCTGTTTTTT. The encoded protein is CASSVARGELFF. The chain carries TRBV9 and TRBJ2-2; D ambiguous. CDR3 length equals 12 residues. V lost 0 bases and J 7 bases, leaving 4 bases between the germline ends. Germline V CDR1 and CDR2: SGDLS, YYNGEE.